This passage covers 5 T cell receptor beta chains from one sample sequenced in a study of blood T cell repertoires in COVID-19. Sequencing was performed with immunoSEQ multiplex PCR; in TCRdb, only in-frame clones are kept and a portion is missing. The sample has roughly 130,000 clones; roughly 77% are singletons. Sequencing used peripheral blood. The source of these receptors is a woman aged 70-85 years with COVID-19, enrolled during active disease.

This chain links TRBV5-1 with TRBJ2-7; 8 nucleotides align to TRBD2. With V trimmed by 3 bases and J by 2 bases, 7 bases remained unmatched. The V gene's germline CDR1 is SGHRS and CDR2 YFSETQ. This CDR3 spans 15 amino acids. The CDR3 here is CASSSGGVGTYEQYF. The CDR3 nucleotides read TGCGCCAGCAGCTCGGGAGGGGTCGGGACCTACGAGCAGTACTTC.

This clone ranks as medium-sized. CDR3 bases: TGTGCCAGCAGCTTGGGTTCAGGGCAAAGCTCACCCCTCCACTTT. This encodes CASSLGSGQSSPLHF. The chain uses TRBV5-4 and TRBJ1-6; D is possibly TRBD1 (5 bases). CDR3 length: 15 residues. V lost 0 bases, J lost 10 bases, and 14 bases lay in between. CDR1 and CDR2 from the germline V gene are SGHNT and YYREEE (reference sequence). The full variable domain, with the rest looked up from reference TRBV5-4 and TRBJ1-6, is ETGVTQSPTHLIKTRGQQVTLRCSSQSGHNTVSWYQQALGQGPQFIFQYYREEENGRGNFPPRFSGLQFPNYSSELNVNALELDDSALYLCASSLGSGQSSPLHFGNGTRLTVT.

V is TRBV11-3 and J is TRBJ1-1; D gene uncertain. This CDR3 is 13 amino acids long. Trimming stripped 2 bases from V and 1 base from J, with 5 bases between. Germline loops: CDR1 SGHNT, CDR2 YENEEA. CDR3 region: CASSLRPNTEAFF. The CDR3, as DNA: TGTGCCAGCAGCTTACGTCCGAACACTGAAGCTTTCTTT.

As for this clone: The same CDR3 is also encoded by other DNA sequences in this sample. In DNA, the CDR3 is TGTGCCAGCAGCCAAGGCGGGGGGGCTTACGAGCAGTACTTC. Its protein is CASSQGGGAYEQYF. V is TRBV3-1 (or the pseudogene TRBV3-2) and J is TRBJ2-7; 9 bases line up with TRBD2. The germline gives CDR1 LGHDT, CDR2 YNNKEL (reference sequence). The CDR3 totals 14 residues. The J segment lost 4 bases and the V segment lost 1 base, leaving 2 bases of the junction unmatched.

CDR3 in DNA: TGTGCCAGCAGCCGGGCACAGGGGGTACCCTATGGCTACACCTTC. Amino acids: CASSRAQGVPYGYTF. This rearrangement joins TRBV7-9 to TRBJ1-2; 8 positions match TRBD1. With V trimmed by 5 bases and J by 4 bases, 9 bases remained unmatched. The CDR3 has 15 residues. The germline V gene has CDR1 SEHNR and CDR2 FQNEAQ (reference sequence). Full variable domain (rest looked up from reference TRBV7-9 and TRBJ1-2): DTGVSQNPRHKITKRGQNVTFRCDPISEHNRLYWYRQTLGQGPEFLTYFQNEAQLEKSRLLSDRFSAERPKGSFSTLEIQRTEQGDSAMYLCASSRAQGVPYGYTFGSGTRLTVV.